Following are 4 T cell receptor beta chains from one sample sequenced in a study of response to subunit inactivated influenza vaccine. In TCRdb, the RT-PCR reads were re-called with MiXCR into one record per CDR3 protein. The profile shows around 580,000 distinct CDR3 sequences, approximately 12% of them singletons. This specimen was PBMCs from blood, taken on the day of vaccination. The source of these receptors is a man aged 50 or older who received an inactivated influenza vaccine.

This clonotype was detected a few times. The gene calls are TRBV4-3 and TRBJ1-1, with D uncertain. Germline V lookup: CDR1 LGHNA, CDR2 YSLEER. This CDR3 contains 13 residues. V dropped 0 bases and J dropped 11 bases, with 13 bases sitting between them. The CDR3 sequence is CASSQDWAAKAFF. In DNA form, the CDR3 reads TGCGCCAGCAGCCAAGATTGGGCAGCCAAGGCTTTCTTT.

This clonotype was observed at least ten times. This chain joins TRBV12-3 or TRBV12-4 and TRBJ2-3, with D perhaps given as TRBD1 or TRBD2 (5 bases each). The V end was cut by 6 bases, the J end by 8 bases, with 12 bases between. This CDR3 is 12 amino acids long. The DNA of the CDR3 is TGTGCCAGCAGCCCGACTGGGGGTACGCAGTATTTT. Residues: CASSPTGGTQYF.

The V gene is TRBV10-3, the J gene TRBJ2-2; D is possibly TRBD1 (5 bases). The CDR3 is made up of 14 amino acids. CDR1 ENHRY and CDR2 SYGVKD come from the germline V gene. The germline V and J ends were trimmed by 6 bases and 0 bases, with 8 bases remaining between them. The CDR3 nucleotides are TGTGCCATCAGCAGGGATCCGAACACCGGGGAGCTGTTTTTT. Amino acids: CAISRDPNTGELFF.

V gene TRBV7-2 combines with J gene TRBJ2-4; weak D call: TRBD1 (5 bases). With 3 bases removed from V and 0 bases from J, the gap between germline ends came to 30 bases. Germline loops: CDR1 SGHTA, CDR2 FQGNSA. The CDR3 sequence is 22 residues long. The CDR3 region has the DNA TGTGCCAGCAGCTTTTTCCCCTTCAGGGAACCCATTGATATACTAGCCAAAAACATTCAGTACTTC. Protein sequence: CASSFFPFREPIDILAKNIQYF.